This is a list of T cell receptor beta chains from one sample in a study of human thymus T cells. Sequenced by immunoSEQ multiplex PCR; TCRdb stores in-frame clones only, minus some. The sample yields around 44,000 clones, nearly 95% seen once. Material: blood. These TCRs come from a boy in the first two years of life with a congenital heart defect but otherwise immunologically healthy. CDR3s include the opening cysteine and the closing phenylalanine or tryptophan. The D gene is left open where the match is weak. Clone size is shown for a subset of rows, as once, few, many or a class of expanded clone.

size	D	J	V	CDR3	DNA
-	-	TRBJ1-2	TRBV19	CASSNIPLWVFYGYTF	TGTGCCAGTAGTAATATCCCCCTTTGGGTATTCTATGGCTACACCTTC
-	-	TRBJ1-6	TRBV7-2	CASSFAGTYNSPLHF	TGTGCCAGCAGTTTTGCAGGAACCTATAATTCACCCCTCCACTTT
once	-	TRBJ2-2	TRBV19	CASSRRHTGELFF	TGTGCCAGTAGTCGCCGACACACCGGGGAGCTGTTTTTT
-	-	TRBJ1-3	TRBV10-3	CAISESGGTSGNTIYF	TGTGCCATCAGTGAGTCGGGGGGGACCTCTGGAAACACCATATATTTT
-	-	TRBJ1-1	TRBV7-6	CASSLRGGTEAFF	TGTGCCAGCAGCTTACGCGGGGGCACTGAAGCTTTCTTT
-	-	TRBJ2-2	TRBV9	CASSVGGTGELFF	TGTGCCAGCAGCGTAGGAGGCACCGGGGAGCTGTTTTTT
-	-	TRBJ2-6	TRBV6-1	CASSEALRETISGANVLTF	TGTGCCAGCAGTGAAGCGCTGAGGGAGACTATCTCTGGGGCCAACGTCCTGACTTTC
-	-	TRBJ2-2	TRBV27	CASSLGVTGELFF	TGTGCCAGCAGCCTAGGGGTCACCGGGGAGCTGTTTTTT
once	-	TRBJ2-1	TRBV10-1	CASSEGQYNEQFF	TGCGCCAGCAGTGAGGGACAATACAATGAGCAGTTCTTC
-	TRBD1	TRBJ2-7	TRBV29-1	CSVESGGEQYF	TGCAGCGTTGAGTCAGGGGGCGAGCAGTACTTC
-	-	TRBJ1-4	TRBV5-4	CASSLRGRQGFNEKLFF	TGTGCCAGCAGCTTGAGAGGACGCCAAGGCTTTAATGAAAAACTGTTTTTT
-	-	TRBJ2-1	TRBV4-1	CASSQESSPYNEQFF	TGCGCCAGCAGCCAAGAAAGCAGCCCCTACAATGAGCAGTTCTTC
-	-	TRBJ1-6	TRBV19	CASRRENSPLHF	TGTGCCAGTAGAAGGGAAAATTCACCCCTCCACTTT
-	TRBD1	TRBJ2-7	TRBV28	CASRGQGWKQYF	TGTGCCAGCAGGGGACAGGGGTGGAAACAGTACTTC
-	TRBD2	TRBJ2-1	TRBV7-2	CASSLVLAGVEQFF	TGTGCCAGCAGCTTAGTACTAGCGGGGGTTGAGCAGTTCTTC
-	TRBD2	TRBJ2-5	TRBV19	CASRSRGGPLYQETQYF	TGTGCCAGTCGATCCCGCGGGGGGCCCCTGTACCAAGAGACCCAGTACTTC
-	-	TRBJ1-2	TRBV6-5	CASSYSSHYGYTF	TGTGCCAGCAGTTACTCGAGCCACTATGGCTACACCTTC
-	-	TRBJ1-1	TRBV11-3	CASSLEGANTEAFF	TGTGCCAGCAGCTTAGAGGGAGCGAACACTGAAGCTTTCTTT
-	TRBD1	TRBJ1-6	TRBV12-5	CASGRQGLRDNSPLHF	TGTGCTAGTGGAAGACAGGGATTACGTGATAATTCACCCCTCCACTTT
-	TRBD2	TRBJ2-1	TRBV27	CASSLAGGYNEQFF	TGTGCCAGCAGTTTAGCGGGGGGGTACAATGAGCAGTTCTTC
-	-	TRBJ2-3	TRBV6-6	CASSSAGTVILYTQYF	TGTGCCAGCAGCTCCGCCGGGACCGTTATTTTATATACGCAGTATTTT
-	-	TRBJ1-2	TRBV9	CASSVDWGRINYGYTF	TGTGCCAGCAGCGTAGACTGGGGACGGATTAACTATGGCTACACCTTC
few	-	TRBJ1-2	TRBV5-1	CASSLTNYGYTF	TGCGCCAGCAGTCTAACTAACTATGGCTACACCTTC
-	-	TRBJ1-6	TRBV27	CASSVGGGAYSPLHF	TGTGCCAGCAGCGTCGGAGGGGGGGCCTATTCACCCCTCCACTTT
-	-	TRBJ2-7	TRBV5-1	CASSFVGSSYEQYF	TGCGCCAGCAGCTTCGTAGGGAGCTCCTACGAGCAGTACTTC
-	TRBD1	TRBJ2-2	TRBV30	CAWSVQGPVGELFF	TGTGCCTGGAGTGTACAGGGGCCCGTCGGGGAGCTGTTTTTT
-	TRBD1	TRBJ2-4	TRBV5-6	CASSDSQGANIQYF	TGTGCCAGCAGCGATTCCCAGGGGGCAAACATTCAGTACTTC
-	-	TRBJ2-5	TRBV28	CASSLVPAGAGETQYF	TGTGCCAGCAGTTTAGTCCCGGCAGGGGCGGGGGAGACCCAGTACTTC
-	-	TRBJ2-1	TRBV11-2	CASSLEPVGQFF	TGTGCCAGCAGCTTAGAACCAGTTGGGCAGTTCTTC
-	-	TRBJ2-1	TRBV7-8	CASSNGRGIYNEQFF	TGTGCCAGCAGCAACGGGCGGGGTATCTACAATGAGCAGTTCTTC
-	-	TRBJ1-2	TRBV5-6	CASSLGAYGYTF	TGTGCCAGCAGCTTGGGGGCGTATGGCTACACCTTC
-	TRBD2	TRBJ2-5	TRBV11-3	CASSRTSGQETQYF	TGTGCCAGCAGCCGGACTAGCGGGCAAGAGACCCAGTACTTC
-	-	TRBJ1-4	TRBV7-2	CASNLNGANEKLFF	TGTGCCAGCAACCTCAACGGTGCGAATGAAAAACTGTTTTTT
-	-	TRBJ2-3	TRBV7-9	CASSRTDTQYF	TGTGCCAGCAGCCGCACAGATACGCAGTATTTT
-	-	TRBJ1-1	TRBV6-1	CASGAWTRMNTEAFF	TGTGCCTCGGGAGCCTGGACACGGATGAACACTGAAGCTTTCTTT
few	-	TRBJ1-6	TRBV7-9	CASSPRSGHRNSPLHF	TGTGCCAGCAGCCCACGGTCGGGACACCGTAATTCACCCCTCCACTTT
-	TRBD1	TRBJ2-7	TRBV5-1	CASSPGTDHEQYF	TGCGCCAGCAGCCCGGGGACAGACCACGAGCAGTACTTC
-	-	TRBJ1-6	TRBV7-3	CASSLRGADYNSPLHF	TGTGCCAGCAGCTTAAGAGGGGCAGACTATAATTCACCCCTCCACTTT
-	TRBD1	TRBJ2-3	TRBV14	CASSQGGTVWGTDTQYF	TGTGCCAGCAGCCAAGGAGGGACAGTCTGGGGCACAGATACGCAGTATTTT
-	-	TRBJ2-1	TRBV7-6	CASSLSLTGQGMNEQFF	TGTGCCAGCAGCTTATCCCTTACCGGGCAGGGGATGAATGAGCAGTTCTTC
-	-	TRBJ2-7	TRBV6-1	CASSEGVQGVYEQYF	TGTGCCAGCAGTGAAGGGGTACAGGGAGTCTACGAGCAGTACTTC